The present TCR beta chain was sequenced within a study of blood T cell repertoires in COVID-19. Assay used: immunoSEQ multiplex PCR; TCRdb lists only in-frame clones, some missing. The data hold roughly 97,000 clones, with roughly nine tenths observed a single time. The CDR3 length is 15 residues. The V and J ends lost 6 bases and 2 bases, in that order; junction bases with no gene match: 7. Germline lookup yields CDR1 LNHNV and CDR2 YYDKDF (reference sequence). The source is a human donor in a cohort sampled during active COVID-19. Input material: peripheral blood. J is TRBJ1-3 and V is TRBV15, with TRBD1 matching 7 bases. DNA of the CDR3: TGTGCCACCAGGCCCTATGACAGGGCTGGAAACACCATATATTTT. Its protein is CATRPYDRAGNTIYF.